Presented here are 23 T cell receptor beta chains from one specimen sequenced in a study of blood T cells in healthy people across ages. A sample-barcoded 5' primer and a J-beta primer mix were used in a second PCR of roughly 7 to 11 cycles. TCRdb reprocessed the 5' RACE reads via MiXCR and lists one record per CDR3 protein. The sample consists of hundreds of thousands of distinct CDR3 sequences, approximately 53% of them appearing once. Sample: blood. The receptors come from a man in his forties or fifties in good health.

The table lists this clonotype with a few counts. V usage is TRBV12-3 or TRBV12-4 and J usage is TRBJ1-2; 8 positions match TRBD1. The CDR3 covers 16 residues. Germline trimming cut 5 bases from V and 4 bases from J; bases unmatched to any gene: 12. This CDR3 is CASSLRQGPAFYGYTF. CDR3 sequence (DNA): TGTGCCAGCAGTCTCAGACAGGGGCCGGCATTCTATGGCTACACCTTC.

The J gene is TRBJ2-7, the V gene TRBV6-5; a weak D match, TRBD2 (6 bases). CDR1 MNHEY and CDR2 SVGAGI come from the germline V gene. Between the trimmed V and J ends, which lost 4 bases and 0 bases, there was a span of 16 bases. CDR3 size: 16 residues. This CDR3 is CASSLTVYGGSYEQYF. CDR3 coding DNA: TGTGCCAGCAGTTTAACCGTCTACGGGGGCTCCTACGAGCAGTACTTC.

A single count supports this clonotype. CDR3 DNA: TGCGCCAGCAGAATGCCAGGAGAGAACTATGGCTACACCTTC. It yields the protein CASRMPGENYGYTF. The chain uses TRBV5-1 and TRBJ1-2; no clear D gene. CDR3 length: 14 amino acids. The V end was cut by 5 bases, the J end by 2 bases, with 13 bases between. Germline V gene lookup returns CDR1 SGHRS and CDR2 YFSETQ. The full variable domain, in which reference TRBV5-1 and TRBJ1-2 provide the parts outside the CDR3, is KAGVTQTPRYLIKTRGQQVTLSCSPISGHRSVSWYQQTPGQGLQFLFEYFSETQRNKGNFPGRFSGRQFSNSRSEMNVSTLELGDSALYLCASRMPGENYGYTFGSGTRLTVV.

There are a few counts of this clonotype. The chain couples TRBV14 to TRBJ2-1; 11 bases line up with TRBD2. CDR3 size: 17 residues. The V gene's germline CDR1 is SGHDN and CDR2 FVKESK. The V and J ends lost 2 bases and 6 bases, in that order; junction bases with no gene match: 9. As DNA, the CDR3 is TGTGCCAGCAGCCAACTAGCGGGAGGCCCCCAAGTCAATGAGCAGTTCTTC. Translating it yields CASSQLAGGPQVNEQFF.

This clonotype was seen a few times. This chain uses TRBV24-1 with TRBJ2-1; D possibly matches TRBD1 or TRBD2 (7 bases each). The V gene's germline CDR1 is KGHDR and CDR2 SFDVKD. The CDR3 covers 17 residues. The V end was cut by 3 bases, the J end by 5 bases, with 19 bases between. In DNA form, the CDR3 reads TGTGCCACCAGTGATACATTCCGCAGGGGGAGGGACAATGAGCAGTTCTTC. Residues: CATSDTFRRGRDNEQFF.

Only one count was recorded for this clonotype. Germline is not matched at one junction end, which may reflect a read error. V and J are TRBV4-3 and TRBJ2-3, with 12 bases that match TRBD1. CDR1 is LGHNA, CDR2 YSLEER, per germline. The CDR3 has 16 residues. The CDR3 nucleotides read TGCGCCAGCAGCCAAGGGGACAGGGGGCTTGTAGATACGCGGTATTTT. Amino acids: CASSQGDRGLVDTRYF.

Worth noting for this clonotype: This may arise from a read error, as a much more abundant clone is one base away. The CDR3: CAGSLLAGVNPGQETQYF. The CDR3 DNA reads as TGTGCCGGCAGTTTACTTGCGGGAGTTAATCCAGGCCAAGAGACCCAGTACTTC. This chain uses TRBV27 with TRBJ2-5; TRBD2 matches 7 bases. The CDR3 runs 18 residues. Per germline, CDR1 MNHEY and CDR2 SMNVEV (reference sequence).

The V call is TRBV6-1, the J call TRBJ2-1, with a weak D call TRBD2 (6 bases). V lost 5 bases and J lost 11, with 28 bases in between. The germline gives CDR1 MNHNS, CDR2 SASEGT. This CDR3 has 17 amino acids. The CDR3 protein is CASSTRDPGEKREKQFF. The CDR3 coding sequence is TGTGCCAGCAGTACCCGTGATCCGGGGGAGAAAAGAGAAAAGCAGTTCTTC.

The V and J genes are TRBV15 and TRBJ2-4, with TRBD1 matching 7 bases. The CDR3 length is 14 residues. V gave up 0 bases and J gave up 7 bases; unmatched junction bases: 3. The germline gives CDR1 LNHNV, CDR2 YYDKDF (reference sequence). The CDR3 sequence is CATSREGTVNIQYF. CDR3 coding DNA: TGTGCCACCAGCAGAGAAGGGACAGTCAACATTCAGTACTTC.

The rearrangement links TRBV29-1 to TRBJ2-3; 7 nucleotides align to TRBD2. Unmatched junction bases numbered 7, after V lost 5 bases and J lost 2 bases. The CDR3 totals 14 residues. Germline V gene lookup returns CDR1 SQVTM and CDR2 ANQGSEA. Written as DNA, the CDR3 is TGCAGCGTTAACCACGGGGGGTACACAGATACGCAGTATTTT. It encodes CSVNHGGYTDTQYF.

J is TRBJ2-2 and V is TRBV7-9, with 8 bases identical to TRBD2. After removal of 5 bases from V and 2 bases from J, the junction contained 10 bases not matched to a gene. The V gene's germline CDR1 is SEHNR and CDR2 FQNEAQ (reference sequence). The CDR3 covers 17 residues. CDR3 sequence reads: CASSNDRREVNTGELFF. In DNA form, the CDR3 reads TGTGCCAGCAGCAACGACAGGCGGGAGGTCAACACCGGGGAGCTGTTTTTT. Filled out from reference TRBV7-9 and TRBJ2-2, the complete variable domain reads DTGVSQNPRHKITKRGQNVTFRCDPISEHNRLYWYRQTLGQGPEFLTYFQNEAQLEKSRLLSDRFSAERPKGSFSTLEIQRTEQGDSAMYLCASSNDRREVNTGELFFGEGSRLTVL.

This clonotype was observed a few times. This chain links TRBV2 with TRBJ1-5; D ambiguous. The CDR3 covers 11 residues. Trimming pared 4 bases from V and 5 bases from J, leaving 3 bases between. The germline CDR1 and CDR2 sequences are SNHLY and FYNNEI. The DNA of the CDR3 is TGTGCCAGCAGTGTGGATCAGCCCCAGCATTTT. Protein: CASSVDQPQHF.

CDR3 nucleotides: TGTGCCAGCAGTCAGGAGGTTTCAGATACGCAGTATTTT. This encodes CASSQEVSDTQYF. The chain couples TRBV2 to TRBJ2-3; tentatively, D is TRBD2 (5 bases). V was cut by 5 bases and J by 4 bases, with 10 bases left in between. Germline V CDR1 and CDR2: SNHLY, FYNNEI. The CDR3 consists of 13 residues.

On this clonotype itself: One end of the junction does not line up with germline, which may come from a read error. CDR3 DNA: TGTGCCAGCGGCTTCCTGAGATTGGGGAATTCACCCCTCCACTTT. Encoded protein: CASGFLRLGNSPLHF. The chain has TRBV11-1 and TRBJ1-6; no clear D gene. CDR1 and CDR2 from the germline V gene are SGHAT and FQDESV (reference sequence). CDR3 size: 15 residues.

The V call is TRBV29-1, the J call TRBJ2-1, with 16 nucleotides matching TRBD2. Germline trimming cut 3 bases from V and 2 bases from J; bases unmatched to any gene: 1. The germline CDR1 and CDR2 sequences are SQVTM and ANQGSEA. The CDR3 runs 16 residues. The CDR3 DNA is TGCAGCGTTGAGGGACTAGCGGGAGGGCCCTACAATGAGCAGTTCTTC. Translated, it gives CSVEGLAGGPYNEQFF.

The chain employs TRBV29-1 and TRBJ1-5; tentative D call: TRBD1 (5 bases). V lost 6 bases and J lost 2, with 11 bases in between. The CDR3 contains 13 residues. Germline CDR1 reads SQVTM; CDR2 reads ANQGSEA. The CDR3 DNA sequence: TGCAGCGTCCAGGGCGAGGGCAATCAGCCCCAGCATTTT. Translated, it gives CSVQGEGNQPQHF.

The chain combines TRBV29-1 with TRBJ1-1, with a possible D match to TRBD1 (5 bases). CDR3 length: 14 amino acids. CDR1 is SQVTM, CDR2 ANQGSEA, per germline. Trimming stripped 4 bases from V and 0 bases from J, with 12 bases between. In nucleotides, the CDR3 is TGCAGCGTTGGTGACAGCTACTTGAACACTGAAGCTTTCTTT. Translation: CSVGDSYLNTEAFF.

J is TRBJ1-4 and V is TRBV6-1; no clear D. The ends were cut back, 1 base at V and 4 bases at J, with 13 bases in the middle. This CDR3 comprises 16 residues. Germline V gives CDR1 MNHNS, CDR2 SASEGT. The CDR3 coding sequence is TGTGCCAGCAGTGAAGTCCCGTCTTCCTTTAATGAAAAACTGTTTTTT. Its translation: CASSEVPSSFNEKLFF.

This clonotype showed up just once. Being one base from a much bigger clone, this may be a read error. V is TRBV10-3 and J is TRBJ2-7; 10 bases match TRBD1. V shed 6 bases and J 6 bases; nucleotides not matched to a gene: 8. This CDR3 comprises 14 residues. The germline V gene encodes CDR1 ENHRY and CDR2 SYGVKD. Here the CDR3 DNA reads TGTGCCATCAGGGCGGGGACAGGGGATCCCGAGCAGTACTTC. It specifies CAIRAGTGDPEQYF.

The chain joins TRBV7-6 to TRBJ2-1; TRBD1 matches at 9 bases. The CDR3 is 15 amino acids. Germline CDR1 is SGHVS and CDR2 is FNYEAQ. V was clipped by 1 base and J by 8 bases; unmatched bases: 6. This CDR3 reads CASSLGHRGRDEQFF. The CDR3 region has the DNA TGTGCCAGCAGCTTAGGTCACAGGGGGCGCGATGAGCAGTTCTTC.

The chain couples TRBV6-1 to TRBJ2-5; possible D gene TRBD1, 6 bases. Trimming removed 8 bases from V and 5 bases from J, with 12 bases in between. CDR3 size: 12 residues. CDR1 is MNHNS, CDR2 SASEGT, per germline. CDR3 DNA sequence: TGTGCCAGCCGGACAGTGGGGGAGACCCAGTACTTC. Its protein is CASRTVGETQYF.

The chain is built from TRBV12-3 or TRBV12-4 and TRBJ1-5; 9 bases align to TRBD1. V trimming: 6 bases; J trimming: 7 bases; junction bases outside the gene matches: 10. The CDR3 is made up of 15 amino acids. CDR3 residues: CASSKQGARSQPQHF. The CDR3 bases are TGTGCCAGCAGCAAACAGGGGGCGCGGAGCCAGCCCCAGCATTTT.

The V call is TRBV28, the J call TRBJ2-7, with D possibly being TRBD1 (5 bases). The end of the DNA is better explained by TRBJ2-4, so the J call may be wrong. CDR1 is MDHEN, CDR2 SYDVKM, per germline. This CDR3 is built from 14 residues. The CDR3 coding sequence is TGTGCCAGCAGTTTCGGCAGGGTTTTATACATTCAGTACTTC. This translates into CASSFGRVLYIQYF.